These T cell receptor beta chains were read from a single sample in a study of blood T cell repertoires in COVID-19. Sequencing was performed with immunoSEQ multiplex PCR; in TCRdb, only in-frame clones are kept and a portion is missing. The repertoire has around 340,000 clones, 88% of them found once; the top ten carry approximately 1%. Sequenced: PBMCs or T cells enriched from blood (not recorded which). The source is a woman in her twenties or thirties who had been exposed to COVID-19. Both conserved end residues are part of each CDR3. A D gene is named only where the DNA matches it firmly. Size values are once, few and many counts, or a class for expanded clones, and some rows have none.

J	size	V	D	DNA	CDR3
TRBJ2-1	few	TRBV9	TRBD2	TGTGCCAGCAGCGTAAGGCTAGCGGAGTACAATGAGCAGTTCTTC	CASSVRLAEYNEQFF
TRBJ1-2	-	TRBV5-5	TRBD1	TGTGCCAGCAGCTTGTCAGGGACAGGCGCGGGCTACACCTTC	CASSLSGTGAGYTF
TRBJ2-3	-	TRBV12-5	-	TGTGCTAGTGGTTTGCGGAGCAGATTCACAGATACGCAGTATTTT	CASGLRSRFTDTQYF
TRBJ1-5	-	TRBV2	-	TGTGCCAGCAGTGACCTCAGTGTCAATCAGCCCCAGCATTTT	CASSDLSVNQPQHF
TRBJ1-2	-	TRBV28	TRBD1	TGTGCCAGCAACAGGGACAGGCATAACTATGGCTACACCTTC	CASNRDRHNYGYTF
TRBJ1-4	once	TRBV11-2	TRBD1	TGTGCCAGCAGCTCCTTGGGGACAGGGGGGAGCCTGTTTTTT	CASSSLGTGGSLFF
TRBJ2-5	-	TRBV18	-	TGTGCCAGCTCACCACTCCCTTCGGGGGGCCGGGAGACCCAGTACTTC	CASSPLPSGGRETQYF
TRBJ2-7	-	TRBV7-2	TRBD2	TGTGCCAGCAGCCCACGGACTAGCGGACCCTACGAGCAGTACTTC	CASSPRTSGPYEQYF
TRBJ1-2	-	TRBV5-6	TRBD1	TGTGCCAGCAGCTTGCTGACAGGGGTTCGAGGCTACACCTTC	CASSLLTGVRGYTF
TRBJ2-5	-	TRBV28	-	TGTGCCAGCAGTTTTTTGGCGGAACAAGAGACCCAGTACTTC	CASSFLAEQETQYF
TRBJ2-2	-	TRBV5-1	TRBD2	TGCGCCACCACGACTAGCGGGACGAACACCGGGGAGCTGTTTTTT	CATTTSGTNTGELFF
TRBJ1-1	-	TRBV11-3	TRBD1	TGTGCCAGCAGCTTAGCTCCGAGGACAGGTAGTGAAGCTTTCTTT	CASSLAPRTGSEAFF
TRBJ2-7	-	TRBV3-1/TRBV3-2	-	TGTGCCAGCAGCCTCCTCGGGAGAACCTACGAGCAGTACTTC	CASSLLGRTYEQYF
TRBJ2-1	-	TRBV14	TRBD2	TGTGCCAGCAGCCTTCTGTCTAGCGGGGGCAATGAGCAGTTCTTC	CASSLLSSGGNEQFF
TRBJ2-5	-	TRBV5-4	TRBD1	TGTGCCAGCAGCTTTGACAGGGGGGAGACCCAGTACTTC	CASSFDRGETQYF
TRBJ2-5	-	TRBV9	TRBD2	TGTGCCAGCAGCGTAGCCTCAGCGGGAGGGCCAGGGGAGACCCAGTACTTC	CASSVASAGGPGETQYF
TRBJ2-7	-	TRBV5-1	TRBD1	TGCGCCAGCAGCTTGGCCCGAGACAGGGCGCTCTACGAGCAGTACTTC	CASSLARDRALYEQYF
TRBJ1-2	-	TRBV7-9	-	TGTGCCAGCAGCTTAGACCGCACAATTGGCTACACCTTC	CASSLDRTIGYTF
TRBJ2-3	-	TRBV19	TRBD2	TGTGCCAGTAGTGTACTAGCGGGAGGTCGCACAGATACGCAGTATTTT	CASSVLAGGRTDTQYF
TRBJ1-4	-	TRBV7-9	-	TGTGCCAGCAGGCCAGGGGCTACTAATGAAAAACTGTTTTTT	CASRPGATNEKLFF
TRBJ2-3	-	TRBV30	TRBD1	TGTGCCTGGAGTCCTGACCCGTCAGGGGGTCATACGCAGTATTTT	CAWSPDPSGGHTQYF
TRBJ1-1	-	TRBV19	-	TGTGCCAGTAGTATAGATACAAGGGGTCTTAAGACTGAAGCTTTCTTT	CASSIDTRGLKTEAFF
TRBJ2-3	-	TRBV19	TRBD2	TGTGCCAGTAGTATAGATCGACTAGCGGGAGTGGCAGATACGCAGTATTTT	CASSIDRLAGVADTQYF
TRBJ2-1	-	TRBV7-6	TRBD2	TGTGCCAGCAGCCTGACTAGCGGAAACAATGAGCAGTTCTTC	CASSLTSGNNEQFF
TRBJ2-7	-	TRBV6-5	TRBD2	TGTGCCAGCAGTTACAAAGCGGGAGGGTACGAGCAGTACTTC	CASSYKAGGYEQYF
TRBJ2-2	-	TRBV28	TRBD1	TGTGCCAGCACCTACCCAGGGACAGGGGACGCGAACACCGGGGAGCTGTTTTTT	CASTYPGTGDANTGELFF
TRBJ1-1	-	TRBV6-4	TRBD1	TGTGCCAGCAGAGCGGACAGGGAGGACACTGAAGCTTTCTTT	CASRADREDTEAFF
TRBJ1-5	-	TRBV29-1	-	TGCAGCGTCCGGGTGTCGAGCAATCAGCCCCAGCATTTT	CSVRVSSNQPQHF
TRBJ2-3	-	TRBV29-1	TRBD2	TGCAGCGTTGAAACTCACCGGCTAGCGGATGGGGATACGCAGTATTTT	CSVETHRLADGDTQYF
TRBJ2-7	-	TRBV19	TRBD2	TGTGCCAGTAGTTTCGCCTCGGGGGGGGAGCAGTACTTC	CASSFASGGEQYF
TRBJ1-1	-	TRBV2	TRBD1	TGTGCCAGCAGTGGACGGACAGGGGTGCCTGAAGCTTTCTTT	CASSGRTGVPEAFF
TRBJ2-7	-	TRBV10-3	TRBD2	TGTGCCATCAGTGAGTCCGGCGGGAGACCATACGAGCAGTACTTC	CAISESGGRPYEQYF
TRBJ1-1	-	TRBV15	-	TGTGCCACCAGCAGAGATATCTCCCCGAACACTGAAGCTTTCTTT	CATSRDISPNTEAFF
TRBJ2-1	-	TRBV2	TRBD2	TGTGCCAGCAGTGAATGGGGACTAGGGGCCAACAATGAGCAGTTCTTC	CASSEWGLGANNEQFF
TRBJ1-1	once	TRBV18	-	TGTGCCAGCTCACCTTTACAGGGTGCGGAGACTGAAGCTTTCTTT	CASSPLQGAETEAFF
TRBJ2-7	-	TRBV11-2	TRBD1	TGTGCCAGCAGCTTAGACACGGACAGGGGGTACGAGCAGTACTTC	CASSLDTDRGYEQYF
TRBJ1-1	-	TRBV25-1	TRBD1	TGTGCCAGCAGCGGGGACAGGGGTTACGGGAACACTGAAGCTTTCTTT	CASSGDRGYGNTEAFF
TRBJ2-3	-	TRBV29-1	-	TGCAGCGCTGCACTCGGGACAGATACGCAGTATTTT	CSAALGTDTQYF
TRBJ2-6	-	TRBV24-1	-	TGTGCCACCAGTGAATCACAGGTGTACTCTGGGGCCAACGTCCTGACTTTC	CATSESQVYSGANVLTF
TRBJ1-2	-	TRBV19	-	TGTGCCAGTAGTTCAGGGTCAGACGCTAACTATGGCTACACCTTC	CASSSGSDANYGYTF
TRBJ1-2	-	TRBV6-2/TRBV6-3	TRBD1	TGTGCCAGCAGTTCCGGGACAGGGATTGATGGCTACACCTTC	CASSSGTGIDGYTF
TRBJ2-1	-	TRBV18	-	TGTGCCAGCTCACCGGGGGCGGGTGGCTATGCAAATGAGCAGTTCTTC	CASSPGAGGYANEQFF
TRBJ1-2	-	TRBV5-6	TRBD1	TGTGCCAGCAGCTTGGCTGGGGGACAGGGGAACTATGGCTACACCTTC	CASSLAGGQGNYGYTF
TRBJ2-5	once	TRBV2	TRBD1	TGTGCCAGCAGTGAGGGGACAGGGCAAGAGACCCAGTACTTC	CASSEGTGQETQYF
TRBJ2-7	-	TRBV5-1	-	TGCGCCAGCAGCGCCCCACCCGGGGAGCAGTACTTC	CASSAPPGEQYF
TRBJ1-3	-	TRBV18	TRBD1	TGTGCCAGCTCACCGGTGGAGTGGGACAGTCGATACTCTGGAAACACCATATATTTT	CASSPVEWDSRYSGNTIYF
TRBJ2-7	-	TRBV18	-	TGTGCCAGCTCACCTCCCACGGGCTACGAGCAGTACTTC	CASSPPTGYEQYF
TRBJ1-4	once	TRBV28	TRBD1	TGTGCCAGCAGCCGGGACAGCCAAAAACTGTTTTTT	CASSRDSQKLFF
TRBJ1-1	-	TRBV3-1/TRBV3-2	-	TGTGCCAGCAGCCAACCGCCACGGGGGAGTGGGATTGTGGTCACTGAAGCTTTCTTT	CASSQPPRGSGIVVTEAFF
TRBJ2-1	-	TRBV25-1	TRBD2	TGTGCCAGCAGTGGGTCTAGCGGGAAGGTTGTTAAGCAGTTCTTC	CASSGSSGKVVKQFF
TRBJ2-7	-	TRBV19	-	TGTGCCAGTGCATACCGGGACTCGAGCTCCTACGAGCAGTACTTC	CASAYRDSSSYEQYF
TRBJ2-7	-	TRBV6-5	-	TGTGCCAGCAGAACAGGGCGTTATATGTACGAGCAGTACTTC	CASRTGRYMYEQYF
TRBJ1-2	-	TRBV6-1	TRBD1	TGTGCCAGCAGTGGGTCCTTCCCCGACAGGGGCTATGGCTACACCTTC	CASSGSFPDRGYGYTF
TRBJ2-7	-	TRBV3-1/TRBV3-2	-	TGTGCCAGCGCCCAACAAGGTGGGGGTCGGGGGGAGCAGTACTTC	CASAQQGGGRGEQYF
TRBJ2-7	-	TRBV5-6	TRBD2	TGTGCCAGCAGCGACCTAAGGGGACTAGCGGCCGCCTACGAGCAGTACTTC	CASSDLRGLAAAYEQYF
TRBJ2-3	once	TRBV10-2	TRBD2	TGCGCCAGCAGTGAGTCGGGAGGCGGGAGCCCCCCGACAGATACGCAGTATTTT	CASSESGGGSPPTDTQYF
TRBJ2-7	-	TRBV28	TRBD2	TGTGCCAGCAGTCCATGGGGCGGGGGGTCCTACGAGCAGTACTTC	CASSPWGGGSYEQYF
TRBJ2-1	-	TRBV24-1	TRBD2	TGTGCCACCAGTGACCTGAGCGGGAGCTCCTACAATGAGCAGTTCTTC	CATSDLSGSSYNEQFF